This TCR beta chain was profiled in a study of T cell changes during pregnancy in multiple sclerosis. Method: immunoSEQ multiplex PCR; TCRdb's copy keeps in-frame clones and lacks some. The data hold about 44,000 clones, with 90% observed a single time. The germline gives CDR1 SEHNR, CDR2 FQNEAQ (reference sequence). The V end was cut by 5 bases, the J end by 5 bases, with 10 bases between. There are 13 residues in the CDR3. The chain combines TRBV7-9 with TRBJ1-5; D possibly corresponds to TRBD1 (5 bases). The sequencing here drew on CD4+ T cells from peripheral blood mononuclear cells, taken before pregnancy. This sequence was found in a female donor with multiple sclerosis, enrolled in a pregnancy study. In nucleotides, the CDR3 is TGTGCCAGCAGCCTCAGGGAAGATCAGCCCCAGCATTTT. It codes for CASSLREDQPQHF.